Reported below is one T cell receptor beta chain. The antigen this receptor binds is unknown. No much larger clonotype is one base removed from it; base qualities were not supplied. This entry belongs to a study of response to subunit inactivated influenza vaccine (dated by TCRdb to 2017 to 2018). With regard to the full study: Deep quantitative profiling of the T cell receptor repertoire was used in the study to follow responses to a trivalent subunit inactivated influenza vaccine.

Libraries came from RT-PCR. TCRdb records Illumina HiSeq 2500 as the sequencer. Using fastp trimming at Q25 and MiXCR clonotype assembly, TCRdb reanalyzed the public sequencing data and kept in-frame beta chains. Every distinct CDR3 protein forms one entry, paired with its most common genes and DNA. Across this sample there are about 650,000 distinct CDR3 sequences, with 15% to 19% seen only once. In total, the top ten clones hold around a tenth of the sample. What the work shows at the level of the full study, not this receptor alone: It was suggested by the authors that each seasonal influenza vaccination may recruit only a limited number of new T cells.

Counted from cysteine to phenylalanine, this CDR3 has 14 amino acids. The read is trimmed to its CDR3 DNA, 42 bases read in frame from base 1. For this chain, trimming is 0 bases at the V end and 7 bases at the J end, and the number of junction bases without a gene match is 4. According to the germline V gene, CDR1 reads SGHRS and CDR2 reads YFSETQ. This sample comprised PBMCs from blood, obtained about 13 days after vaccination. This sequence uses TRBV5-1 and TRBJ2-7; 10 bases in between match TRBD2. The receptor comes from a man aged 50-59 years who received an inactivated influenza vaccine. Donor details come from another sample of the same person, matched by shared clones. This receptor carries the CDR3 CASSLAALAGEQYF. The DNA is as follows: TGCGCCAGCAGCTTGGCGGCACTAGCGGGAGAGCAGTACTTC.